A single sample gave rise to the 10 T cell receptor beta chains below, sequenced in a study of blood T cell repertoires in COVID-19. Using immunoSEQ multiplex PCR, the repertoire was profiled, and TCRdb retains in-frame clones only, with some absent. The sample lists around 97,000 clones; around 92% were seen once. Source material: peripheral blood. The receptors shown here come from a woman aged 60-75 years with acute or convalescent COVID-19.

This chain joins TRBV27 and TRBJ1-2; D is unclear. Germline V gene lookup returns CDR1 MNHEY and CDR2 SMNVEV (reference sequence). The CDR3 is made up of 13 amino acids. V lost 8 bases and J lost 3, with 13 bases in between. The CDR3 reads CASALAGYYGYTF. For the CDR3, the DNA is TGTGCCAGCGCCCTTGCGGGGTACTATGGCTACACCTTC.

This chain connects TRBV28 to TRBJ2-1, with 9 positions matching TRBD2. The germline gives CDR1 MDHEN, CDR2 SYDVKM. J gave up 7 bases and V 5 bases, and 15 bases lay outside the gene matches. This CDR3 contains 17 residues. This chain's CDR3 is CASSPLGLAEGRNEQFF. The DNA for the CDR3 is TGTGCCAGCAGTCCCCTGGGACTAGCAGAGGGTCGGAATGAGCAGTTCTTC.

The V call is TRBV11-2, the J call TRBJ2-1, with D perhaps TRBD2 (7 bases). Trimming shortened V by 1 base and J by 15 bases, and 19 bases separated the two germline ends. The germline gives CDR1 SGHAT, CDR2 FQNNGV. There are 14 residues in the CDR3. Here the CDR3 DNA reads TGTGCCAGCAGCTTAGGAGGGGGGGGTAGGCAGATGTTCTTC. As protein: CASSLGGGGRQMFF. Filled out from reference TRBV11-2 and TRBJ2-1, the complete variable domain reads EAGVAQSPRYKIIEKRQSVAFWCNPISGHATLYWYQQILGQGPKLLIQFQNNGVVDDSQLPKDRFSAERLKGVDSTLKIQPAKLEDSAVYLCASSLGGGGRQMFFGPGTRLTVL.

V gene TRBV9 combines with J gene TRBJ2-1; weak D call: TRBD1 (5 bases). Trimming took off 0 bases at V and 8 bases at J, with 15 bases between the two ends. The CDR3 consists of 15 residues. Per germline, CDR1 SGDLS and CDR2 YYNGEE. The DNA for the CDR3 is TGTGCCAGCAGCGTAGCGCAGGGCGTATGGGATGAGCAGTTCTTC. It codes for CASSVAQGVWDEQFF.

The rearrangement joins TRBV6-1 to TRBJ2-7, with unresolved D. The ends were cut back, 2 bases at V and 6 bases at J, with 8 bases in the middle. Germline V lookup: CDR1 MNHNS, CDR2 SASEGT. CDR3 length: 12 amino acids. This CDR3 reads CASSEHRTEQYV. CDR3 in DNA: TGTGCCAGCAGTGAACACAGAACCGAGCAGTACGTC.

The chain joins TRBV7-9 to TRBJ1-2; D may be TRBD1 (5 bases). From germline, CDR1 is SEHNR and CDR2 FQNEAQ (reference sequence). V lost 0 bases, J lost 4 bases, and 15 bases lay in between. The CDR3 runs 16 residues. The CDR3 bases are TGTGCCAGCAGCTTAGCCACTCCCCAGGGAGGCTATGGCTACACCTTC. Protein product: CASSLATPQGGYGYTF.

This clone was detected only a few times. The chain has TRBV28 and TRBJ2-2; a possible D gene is TRBD1 (5 bases). From germline, CDR1 is MDHEN and CDR2 SYDVKM. The CDR3 has 13 amino acids. Trimming cost V 6 bases and J 5 bases, with 10 bases left between them. The CDR3 bases are TGTGCCAGCAGAGACCAGGGAACCGGGGAGCTGTTTTTT. It is translated as CASRDQGTGELFF. Supplemented by reference TRBV28 and TRBJ2-2, the full variable domain reads DVKVTQSSRYLVKRTGEKVFLECVQDMDHENMFWYRQDPGLGLRLIYFSYDVKMKEKGDIPEGYSVSREKKERFSLILESASTNQTSMYLCASRDQGTGELFFGEGSRLTVL.

This chain connects TRBV6-5 to TRBJ2-1; TRBD2 matches at 13 bases. Trimming at V came to 2 bases and at J to 2 bases, leaving 0 bases not matched to a gene. The CDR3 is 16 amino acids. Germline values: CDR1 MNHEY, CDR2 SVGAGI. CDR3 sequence reads: CASSYTSGRAYNEQFF. Here the CDR3 DNA reads TGTGCCAGCAGTTACACTAGCGGGAGGGCCTACAATGAGCAGTTCTTC.

The chain links TRBV3-1 (or the pseudogene TRBV3-2) to TRBJ1-3; perhaps TRBD1 as D (6 bases). The V gene lost 4 bases and the J gene lost 9 bases, with 13 bases spanning the gap. This CDR3 has 13 amino acids. Germline lookup yields CDR1 LGHDT and CDR2 YNNKEL (reference sequence). This CDR3 is CASSPRQGTTIYF. In DNA, the CDR3 is TGTGCCAGCAGCCCCCGCCAGGGGACCACCATATATTTT.

This chain joins TRBV6-5 and TRBJ2-1; TRBD2 agrees at 8 bases. The germline V gene has CDR1 MNHEY and CDR2 SVGAGI. CDR3 length: 15 residues. The V segment lost 6 bases and the J segment 7 bases; nucleotides outside the gene matches: 11. CDR3 sequence: CASSLGGTSMNEQFF. DNA for the CDR3: TGTGCCAGCAGCCTAGGCGGGACTAGTATGAATGAGCAGTTCTTC.